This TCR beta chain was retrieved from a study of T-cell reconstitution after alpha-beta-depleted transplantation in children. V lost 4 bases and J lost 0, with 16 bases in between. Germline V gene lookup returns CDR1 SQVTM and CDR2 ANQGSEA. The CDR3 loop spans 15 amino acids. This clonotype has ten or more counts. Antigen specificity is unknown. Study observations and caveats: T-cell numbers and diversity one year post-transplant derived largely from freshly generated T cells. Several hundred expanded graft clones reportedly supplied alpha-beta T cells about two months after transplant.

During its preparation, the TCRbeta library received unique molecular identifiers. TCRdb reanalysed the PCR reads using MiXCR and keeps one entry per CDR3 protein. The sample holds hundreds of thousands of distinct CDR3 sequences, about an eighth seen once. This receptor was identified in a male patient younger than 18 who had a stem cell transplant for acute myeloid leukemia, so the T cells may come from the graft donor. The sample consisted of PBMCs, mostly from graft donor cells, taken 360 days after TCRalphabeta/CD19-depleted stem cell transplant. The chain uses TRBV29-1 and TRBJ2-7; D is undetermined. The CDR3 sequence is CSVVIRPSSSYEQYF. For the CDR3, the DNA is TGCAGCGTTGTGATTAGACCGTCCAGCTCCTACGAGCAGTACTTC.